The rows below give T cell receptor beta chains drawn from one sample of a study of patients and donors after allogeneic stem cell transplantation. MiXCR was run by TCRdb on the RT-PCR reads, yielding one entry per CDR3 protein. The table shows about a million distinct CDR3 sequences, with 15% to 20% occurring only once. The specimen sequenced was blood, either unsorted or a sorted T cell fraction (not recorded which). Receptors were obtained from a human donor who was either an allogeneic HSCT recipient or a stem cell or donor lymphocyte infusion donor (not recorded which). It is not recorded whose cells these are; they may come from a transplant donor. CDR3s include the opening cysteine and the closing phenylalanine or tryptophan. Each record gives: CDR3 protein, J gene, V gene.

CASSESGQGAPQETQYF	TRBJ2-5	TRBV12-3/TRBV12-4
CASSLGQGFSSYNEQFF	TRBJ2-1	TRBV28
CASSFRGGLQETQYF	TRBJ2-5	TRBV12-3/TRBV12-4
CASKQSGSRTGELFF	TRBJ2-2	TRBV2
CASSFARTGEKLFF	TRBJ1-4	TRBV12-3/TRBV12-4
CASSQRSGELFF	TRBJ2-2	TRBV14
CASRPQGSYTEAFF	TRBJ1-1	TRBV12-3/TRBV12-4
CASSPASRAADTQYF	TRBJ2-3	TRBV12-3/TRBV12-4
CASSIMTGLEAFF	TRBJ1-1	TRBV11-1
CSASGRGGGLDYGYTF	TRBJ1-2	TRBV20-1
CSVSRVLFQETQYF	TRBJ2-5	TRBV29-1
CASSQGVSNGRATGELFF	TRBJ2-2	TRBV4-1
CASSFTRDGVEQFF	TRBJ2-1	TRBV27
CASSLGGGGWDEQFF	TRBJ2-1	TRBV7-8
CASSLVRFWGTDTQYF	TRBJ2-3	TRBV11-3
CASSLELAGASTGELFF	TRBJ2-2	TRBV5-6
CASSTGTIGTEAFF	TRBJ1-1	TRBV6-1
CASSLDGFSPYEQYF	TRBJ2-7	TRBV7-2
CASSQTEYEQYF	TRBJ2-7	TRBV18
CAILEREGVGNTIYF	TRBJ1-3	TRBV10-3
CASSDGKGHDNEQFF	TRBJ2-1	TRBV6-1
CASSLEGRTLETQYF	TRBJ2-5	TRBV11-2
CASSPRHGVGYTF	TRBJ1-2	TRBV13
CASSSSPTGRTEAFF	TRBJ1-1	TRBV5-1
CASKSVVNTEAFF	TRBJ1-1	TRBV6-1
CASSAGVDQPQHF	TRBJ1-5	TRBV6-4
CAWSTMTGPGANVLTF	TRBJ2-6	TRBV30
CASSLERDRYNEQFF	TRBJ2-1	TRBV4-1
CASILGVGGYTF	TRBJ1-2	TRBV2
CASSLSPGALNTEAFF	TRBJ1-1	TRBV5-1
CSASSGSPYNEQFF	TRBJ2-1	TRBV20-1
CAWDSLLNTGELFF	TRBJ2-2	TRBV30
CSVEVNRRTGDGYTF	TRBJ1-2	TRBV29-1
CASSLSPPTQYF	TRBJ2-3	TRBV27
CAWRRLGQRADTQYF	TRBJ2-3	TRBV30
CASNRGGGADTQYF	TRBJ2-3	TRBV7-9
CASSYPGANEQFF	TRBJ2-1	TRBV6-5
CSVDIQGPQETQYF	TRBJ2-5	TRBV29-1
CASSLEGDRAYYEQYF	TRBJ2-7	TRBV5-6
CASSPGRVAKNIQYF	TRBJ2-4	TRBV5-1
CASSATDRGSTEAFF	TRBJ1-1	TRBV12-3/TRBV12-4
CASSQERGRDTGELFF	TRBJ2-2	TRBV4-1
CSAYGDGGEPTYEQYF	TRBJ2-7	TRBV20-1
CASELADHNEQFF	TRBJ2-1	TRBV5-5
CASSAGDNEQFF	TRBJ2-1	TRBV6-2/TRBV6-3